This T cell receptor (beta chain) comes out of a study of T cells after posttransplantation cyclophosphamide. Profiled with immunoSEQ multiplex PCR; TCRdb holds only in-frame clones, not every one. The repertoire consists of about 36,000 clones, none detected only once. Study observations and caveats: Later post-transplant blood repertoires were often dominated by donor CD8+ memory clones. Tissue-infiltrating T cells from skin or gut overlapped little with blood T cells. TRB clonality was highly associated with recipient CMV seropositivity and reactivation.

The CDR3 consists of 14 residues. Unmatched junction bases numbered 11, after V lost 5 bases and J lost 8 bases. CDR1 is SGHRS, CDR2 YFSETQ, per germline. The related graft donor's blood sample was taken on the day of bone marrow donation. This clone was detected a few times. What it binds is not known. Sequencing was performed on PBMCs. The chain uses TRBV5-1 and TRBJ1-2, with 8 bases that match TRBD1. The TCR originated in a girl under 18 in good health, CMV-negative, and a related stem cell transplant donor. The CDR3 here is CASRTGATPEGYTF. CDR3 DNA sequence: TGCGCCAGCAGGACAGGGGCTACACCCGAGGGCTACACCTTC.